Shown below are 27 T cell receptor beta chains from a single sample sequenced in a study of T cell repertoires in cytomegalovirus infection. These TCRs' antigens remain unknown. Each CDR3 protein gets one entry after TCRdb re-called the reads with MiXCR. The sample yields about a million distinct CDR3 sequences, around 32% seen once. The input for sequencing was cultured CD8+ T cells from PBMCs, taken from culture after CMV antigen stimulation. These receptors all come from a human donor in good health (CMV status not recorded). Some clones in this sample may be carry-over from other donors' samples.

The chain combines TRBV10-3 with TRBJ2-2; D remains ambiguous. With 8 bases removed from V and 3 bases from J, the gap between germline ends came to 19 bases. CDR1 and CDR2 from the germline V gene are ENHRY and SYGVKD. CDR3 size: 16 residues. The CDR3 DNA follows: TGTGCCATCCTGGTTGGGTCCGGACCGGACACCGGGGAGCTGTTTTTT. It translates to CAILVGSGPDTGELFF.

This chain connects TRBV14 to TRBJ2-7; 7 positions match TRBD1. This CDR3 has 14 amino acids. Germline loops: CDR1 SGHDN, CDR2 FVKESK. V was pared by 3 bases and J by 4 bases, with 6 bases of the junction left unmatched. The CDR3 reads CASSQIDRVYEQYF. The CDR3 DNA follows: TGTGCCAGCAGCCAGATAGACAGGGTATACGAGCAGTACTTC. Full variable domain (missing parts from reference TRBV14 and TRBJ2-7): EAGVTQFPSHSVIEKGQTVTLRCDPISGHDNLYWYRRVMGKEIKFLLHFVKESKQDESGMPNNRFLAERTGGTYSTLKVQPAELEDSGVYFCASSQIDRVYEQYFGPGTRLTVT.

This clonotype showed up just a few times. The CDR3 loop reads CASSYGSSGANVLTF. CDR3 nucleotides: TGTGCCAGCAGTTACGGGAGCTCTGGGGCCAACGTCCTGACTTTC. This chain links TRBV6-5 with TRBJ2-6, with D perhaps TRBD2 (5 bases). V was shortened by 2 bases and J by 0 bases, with 5 bases between the two germline ends. CDR3 length equals 15 residues. Germline V CDR1 and CDR2: MNHEY, SVGAGI.

J is TRBJ2-7 and V is TRBV12-3 or TRBV12-4, with 9 bases fitting TRBD1. V gave up 6 bases and J gave up 2 bases; unmatched junction bases: 8. CDR3 length: 15 residues. The chain's CDR3 is CASRRRDRAPYEQYV. CDR3 DNA sequence: TGTGCCAGCAGGCGCCGGGACAGGGCCCCCTACGAGCAGTACGTC.

J is TRBJ2-5 and V is TRBV6-2 or TRBV6-3; TRBD2 aligns across 10 bases. This CDR3 spans 17 amino acids. Trimming took 5 bases from V and 2 from J; bases not matched to a gene: 11. The germline CDR1 and CDR2 sequences are MNHEY and SVGEGT. As DNA, the CDR3 is TGTGCCAGCAGTAAAGCGGGAGGGACGGTGGGTCAAGAGACCCAGTACTTC. Encoded protein: CASSKAGGTVGQETQYF.

In its sample, this clonotype was seen a few times. This chain joins TRBV6-5 and TRBJ2-6; D is ambiguous. This CDR3 is built from 14 residues. CDR1 is MNHEY, CDR2 SVGAGI, per germline. Trimming took 2 bases from V and 4 from J, leaving 6 bases between them. The CDR3 reads CASSYRLGANVLTF. Here the CDR3 DNA reads TGTGCCAGCAGTTACCGATTGGGGGCCAACGTCCTGACTTTC.

The rearrangement uses TRBV6-5 and TRBJ1-2; 8 bases are a match to TRBD1. Germline lookup yields CDR1 MNHEY and CDR2 SVGAGI. The CDR3 contains 14 residues. The ends lost 2 bases at V and 7 bases at J; junction bases unmatched: 6. The CDR3 region has the DNA TGTGCCAGCAGTTACGGGACAGGCCTGGGTGGCTACACCTTC. The encoded protein is CASSYGTGLGGYTF.

Ten or more counts support this clonotype. This chain joins TRBV7-6 and TRBJ2-7; 9 bases are a match to TRBD1. The germline gives CDR1 SGHVS, CDR2 FNYEAQ. Trimming at V came to 5 bases and at J to 1 base, leaving 6 bases not matched to a gene. This CDR3 comprises 15 residues. The CDR3 loop is CASSTGGGRSYEQYF. The CDR3 nucleotides are TGTGCCAGCAGCACAGGGGGCGGAAGGTCCTACGAGCAGTACTTC.

This clonotype was recorded a few times. The gene calls are TRBV19 and TRBJ1-2; perhaps TRBD1 as D (6 bases). V was trimmed by 5 bases and J by 4 bases, leaving 17 bases between them. The CDR3 consists of 15 residues. The germline gives CDR1 LNHDA, CDR2 SQIVND (reference sequence). The CDR3 sequence: CASSPSGGLGYGYTF. The CDR3 DNA sequence: TGTGCCAGTAGTCCGTCTGGGGGGCTTGGCTATGGCTACACCTTC.

The chain couples TRBV7-3 to TRBJ2-1, with unresolved D. V dropped 5 bases and J dropped 0 bases, with 14 bases sitting between them. This CDR3 comprises 16 residues. Germline CDR1 reads SGHTA; CDR2 reads FQGTGA. DNA of the CDR3: TGTGCCAGCAGCCCGAAGGGTAAGGGCTCCTACAATGAGCAGTTCTTC. Encoded protein: CASSPKGKGSYNEQFF.

J is TRBJ2-1 and V is TRBV5-8, with D tentatively TRBD2 (5 bases). V was shortened by 0 bases and J by 5 bases, with 9 bases between the two germline ends. From germline, CDR1 is SGHTS and CDR2 YDEGEE. The length of the CDR3 is 14 residues. CDR3 sequence: CASSLVAKDNEQFF. CDR3 nucleotide sequence: TGTGCCAGCAGCTTGGTAGCGAAGGACAATGAGCAGTTCTTC.

In this sample, this clonotype turned up many times. This chain links TRBV12-3 or TRBV12-4 with TRBJ1-1; no clear D gene. Trimming removed 2 bases from V and 0 bases from J, with 7 bases in between. This CDR3 has 14 residues. The CDR3 DNA follows: TGTGCCAGCAGTTTAAGTCAGCTGAACACTGAAGCTTTCTTT. This codes for CASSLSQLNTEAFF.

The chain carries TRBV25-1 and TRBJ1-5; D not certain. The V end was cut by 1 base, the J end by 0 bases, with 4 bases between. CDR1 and CDR2 from the germline V gene are MGHDK and SYGVNS. The length of the CDR3 is 14 residues. CDR3 bases: TGTGCCAGCAGTGAATCAGGTAGCAATCAGCCCCAGCATTTT. This sequence encodes CASSESGSNQPQHF.

There are a few counts of this clonotype. The chain is built from TRBV4-2 and TRBJ2-3; no clear D gene. CDR3 length: 17 residues. Germline CDR1 is LGHNA and CDR2 is YNFKEQ. V was trimmed by 0 bases and J by 4 bases, leaving 17 bases between them. CDR3 DNA sequence: TGTGCCAGCAGCCAAGATTTCTTACCCAGCCAAGCAGATACGCAGTATTTT. It yields the protein CASSQDFLPSQADTQYF.

The genes are TRBV28 and TRBJ2-2; 9 positions agree with TRBD2. The CDR3 runs 16 residues. Germline CDR1 reads MDHEN; CDR2 reads SYDVKM. V shed 2 bases, J shed 4 bases, and the junction held 5 bases outside the gene matches. Here the CDR3 DNA reads TGTGCCAGCAGTTTAGGGCTAGCGGGGACCACCGGGGAGCTGTTTTTT. It codes for CASSLGLAGTTGELFF.

This clonotype was recorded at least ten times. The chain links TRBV7-9 to TRBJ2-1, with TRBD2 identical over 12 bases. The ends lost 8 bases at V and 8 bases at J; junction bases unmatched: 7. The CDR3 totals 14 residues. Per the germline V gene, CDR1 is SEHNR and CDR2 is FQNEAQ (reference sequence). In DNA form, the CDR3 reads TGTGCCAGCTCCTCTAGCGGGGGGGCCTATGAGCAGTTCTTC. As protein: CASSSSGGAYEQFF.

This clonotype has only a few counts. V is TRBV6-5 and J is TRBJ1-2; 8 bases align to TRBD1. This CDR3 spans 14 amino acids. J gave up 8 bases and V 3 bases, and 8 bases lay outside the gene matches. Per the germline V gene, CDR1 is MNHEY and CDR2 is SVGAGI. Here the CDR3 reads CASSYQVTGVGYTF. CDR3 coding DNA: TGTGCCAGCAGTTATCAAGTGACAGGGGTCGGCTACACCTTC.

This clonotype was counted ten times or more. This sequence joins TRBV7-9 and TRBJ2-7, with TRBD1 matching 7 bases. CDR3 length: 14 residues. The J segment lost 4 bases and the V segment lost 4 bases, leaving 7 bases of the junction unmatched. Germline loops: CDR1 SEHNR, CDR2 FQNEAQ (reference sequence). The CDR3 protein is CASSSRDRLYEQYV. Here the CDR3 DNA reads TGTGCCAGCAGCTCCCGGGACAGATTATACGAGCAGTACGTC.

The rearrangement links TRBV27 to TRBJ2-5; 7 bases align to TRBD1. Germline values: CDR1 MNHEY, CDR2 SMNVEV (reference sequence). CDR3 length equals 15 residues. J lost 1 base, V lost 5 bases, and 7 bases had no gene match. The CDR3 bases are TGTGCCAGCAGTCCGATAAGACAGGGCCAAGAGACCCAGTACTTC. It encodes CASSPIRQGQETQYF.

Turning to this clonotype: This could be a read error, since a much larger clone is one nucleotide away. The V call is TRBV7-3, the J call TRBJ2-3; the match to TRBD2 covers 10 bases. CDR1 and CDR2 (germline): SGHTA, FQGTGA. The CDR3 contains 16 residues. The CDR3 nucleotides are TGTGCCAGCAGCTTAGCTAGCGGGGGCCGAACAGATATGCAGTATTTT. Translated: CASSLASGGRTDMQYF.

This clonotype was picked up many times. V is TRBV12-3 or TRBV12-4 and J is TRBJ1-4; no definite D call. The V end was cut by 1 base, the J end by 16 bases, with 16 bases between. This CDR3 is 13 amino acids long. For the CDR3, the DNA is TGTGCCAGCAGTTTAGGTCGGGTTGGCAACGGGTTTTTT. It is translated as CASSLGRVGNGFF.

This clonotype was seen many times. The chain is built from TRBV7-2 and TRBJ2-1, with 10 bases lining up with TRBD1. Trimming took 3 bases from V and 11 from J; bases not matched to a gene: 10. Germline lookup yields CDR1 SGHTA and CDR2 FQGNSA. The CDR3 is 15 residues long. The CDR3, as DNA: TGTGCCAGCAGCTTCCCCGGACAGGGGGTGCGTAAGCAGTTCTTC. Its translation: CASSFPGQGVRKQFF. The full variable domain, in which reference TRBV7-2 and TRBJ2-1 provide the parts outside the CDR3, is GAGVSQSPSNKVTEKGKDVELRCDPISGHTALYWYRQSLGQGLEFLIYFQGNSAPDKSGLPSDRFSAERTGGSVSTLTIQRTQQEDSAVYLCASSFPGQGVRKQFFGPGTRLTVL.

The rearrangement joins TRBV19 to TRBJ2-7; perhaps TRBD1 as D (6 bases). The CDR3 length is 15 residues. From germline, CDR1 is LNHDA and CDR2 SQIVND (reference sequence). V shed 7 bases and J shed 0 bases, with 16 bases lying between them. The chain's CDR3 is CASTWTENSSYEQYV. CDR3 DNA sequence: TGTGCCAGTACCTGGACAGAGAATAGCTCCTACGAGCAGTACGTC.

The sample holds one count of this clonotype. V and J are TRBV19 and TRBJ1-6; 11 bases are shared with TRBD1. CDR1 is LNHDA, CDR2 SQIVND, per germline (reference sequence). V shed 6 bases, J shed 7 bases, and the junction held 5 bases outside the gene matches. CDR3 length: 15 residues. The CDR3 protein is CASRLDRGPNSPLHF. As DNA, the CDR3 is TGTGCCAGTAGGCTGGACAGGGGGCCGAATTCACCCCTCCACTTT.

The sample holds a few counts of this clonotype. The chain is built from TRBV6-6 and TRBJ2-2; 8 bases map to TRBD2. Germline V gene data show CDR1 as MNHNY and CDR2 as SVGAGI (reference sequence). The CDR3 loop spans 16 amino acids. Trimming took 0 bases from V and 3 from J; bases not matched to a gene: 3. DNA for the CDR3: TGTGCCAGCAGTTACTCGACTAGCGCTTACACCGGGGAGCTGTTTTTT. Protein: CASSYSTSAYTGELFF.

This clonotype was counted many times. This chain links TRBV19 with TRBJ2-7, with D perhaps being TRBD1 or TRBD2 (5 bases each). Trimming pared 4 bases from V and 1 base from J, leaving 11 bases between. This CDR3 has 14 amino acids. Germline V gene data show CDR1 as LNHDA and CDR2 as SQIVND (reference sequence). In DNA form, the CDR3 reads TGTGCCAGTAGTACTCGGGACGGTTCCTACGAGCAGTACTTC. It translates to CASSTRDGSYEQYF.

This clonotype has more than one count but fewer than ten. The chain combines TRBV19 with TRBJ1-5; D is uncertain. V shed 6 bases and J shed 3 bases, with 12 bases lying between them. The CDR3 has 14 residues. Germline assignment: CDR1 LNHDA and CDR2 SQIVND (reference sequence). The CDR3 is CASRITAYNQPQHF. CDR3 DNA sequence: TGTGCCAGTAGGATTACAGCTTACAATCAGCCCCAGCATTTT.